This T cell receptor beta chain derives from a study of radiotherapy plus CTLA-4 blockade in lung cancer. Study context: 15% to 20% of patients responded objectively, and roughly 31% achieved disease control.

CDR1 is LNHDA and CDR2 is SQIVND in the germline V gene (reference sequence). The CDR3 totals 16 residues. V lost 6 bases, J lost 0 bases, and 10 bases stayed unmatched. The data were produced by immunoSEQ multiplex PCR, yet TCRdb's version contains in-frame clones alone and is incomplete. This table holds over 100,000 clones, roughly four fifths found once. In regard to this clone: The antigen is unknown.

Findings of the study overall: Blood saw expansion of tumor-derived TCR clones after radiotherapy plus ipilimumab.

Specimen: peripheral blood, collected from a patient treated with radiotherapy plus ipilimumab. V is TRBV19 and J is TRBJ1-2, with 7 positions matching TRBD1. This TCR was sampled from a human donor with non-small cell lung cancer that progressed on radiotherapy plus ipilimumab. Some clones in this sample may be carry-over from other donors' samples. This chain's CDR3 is CASRTPPGGSNYGYTF. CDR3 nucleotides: TGTGCCAGTAGGACCCCTCCAGGGGGGTCTAACTATGGCTACACCTTC.